This T cell receptor beta chain derives from a study of blood T cell repertoires in COVID-19. Assay used: immunoSEQ multiplex PCR; TCRdb lists only in-frame clones, some missing. The data contain fewer than 200,000 clones, over 75% of them singletons. Trimming at V came to 0 bases and at J to 0 bases, leaving 2 bases not matched to a gene. The germline gives CDR1 SGHTA, CDR2 FQGNSA. The CDR3 extends over 15 amino acids. This TCR came from a human donor with acute COVID-19. The donor label of this sample is uncertain. The chain has TRBV7-2 and TRBJ2-7; 7 bases fit TRBD2. The sample was PBMCs or T cells enriched from blood (not recorded which). CDR3 region: CASSLAGGISYEQYF. In DNA form, the CDR3 reads TGTGCCAGCAGCTTAGCGGGGGGGATCTCCTACGAGCAGTACTTC.